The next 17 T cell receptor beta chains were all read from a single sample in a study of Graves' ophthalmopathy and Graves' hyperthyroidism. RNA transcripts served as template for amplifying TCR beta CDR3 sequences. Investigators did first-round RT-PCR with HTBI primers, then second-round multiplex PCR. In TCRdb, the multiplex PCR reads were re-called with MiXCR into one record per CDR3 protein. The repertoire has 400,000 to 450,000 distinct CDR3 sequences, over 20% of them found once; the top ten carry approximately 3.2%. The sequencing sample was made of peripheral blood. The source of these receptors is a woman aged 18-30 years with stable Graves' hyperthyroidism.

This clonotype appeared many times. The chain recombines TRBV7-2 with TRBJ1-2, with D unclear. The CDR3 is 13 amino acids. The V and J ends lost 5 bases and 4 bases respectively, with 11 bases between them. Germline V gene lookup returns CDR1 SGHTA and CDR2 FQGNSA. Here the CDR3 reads CASSPRESYGYTF. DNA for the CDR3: TGTGCCAGCAGCCCGAGGGAATCCTATGGCTACACCTTC.

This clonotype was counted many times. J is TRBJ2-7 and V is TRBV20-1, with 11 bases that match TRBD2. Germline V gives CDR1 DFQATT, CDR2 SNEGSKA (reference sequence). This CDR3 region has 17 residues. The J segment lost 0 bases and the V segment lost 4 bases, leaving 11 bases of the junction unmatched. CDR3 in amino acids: CSAIRGTSGLFSYEQYF. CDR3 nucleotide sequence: TGCAGTGCTATTAGGGGGACTAGCGGCTTATTCTCCTACGAGCAGTACTTC.

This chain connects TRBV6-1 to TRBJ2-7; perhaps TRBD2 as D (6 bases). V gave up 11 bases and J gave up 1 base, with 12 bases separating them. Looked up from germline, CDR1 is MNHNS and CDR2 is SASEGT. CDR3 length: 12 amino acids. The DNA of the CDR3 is TGTGCCGGAGGGTTTTATTCCTACGAGCAGTACTTC. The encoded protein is CAGGFYSYEQYF.

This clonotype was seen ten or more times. The CDR3 nucleotides are TGTGCCAGCAGTGACAGCACTGAAGCTTTCTTT. Amino acids: CASSDSTEAFF. The chain is built from TRBV25-1 and TRBJ1-1; no definite D call. V lost 3 bases, J lost 4 bases, and 3 bases lay in between. The germline gives CDR1 MGHDK, CDR2 SYGVNS. The CDR3 sequence is 11 residues long.

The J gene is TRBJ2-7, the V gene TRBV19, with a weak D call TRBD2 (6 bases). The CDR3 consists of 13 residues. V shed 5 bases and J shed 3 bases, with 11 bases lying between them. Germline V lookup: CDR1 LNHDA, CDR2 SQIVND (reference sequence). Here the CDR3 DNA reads TGTGCCAGTAGTGGACGGGGGAACTACGAGCAGTACTTC. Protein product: CASSGRGNYEQYF. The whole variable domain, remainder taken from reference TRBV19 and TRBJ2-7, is DGGITQSPKYLFRKEGQNVTLSCEQNLNHDAMYWYRQDPGQGLRLIYYSQIVNDFQKGDIAEGYSVSREKKESFPLTVTSAQKNPTAFYLCASSGRGNYEQYFGPGTRLTVT.

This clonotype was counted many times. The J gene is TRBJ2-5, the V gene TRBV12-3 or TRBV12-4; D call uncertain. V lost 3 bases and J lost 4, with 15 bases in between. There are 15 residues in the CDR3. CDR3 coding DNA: TGTGCCAGCAGTTTTAACCAATTGGGCCCAGAGACCCAGTACTTC. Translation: CASSFNQLGPETQYF.

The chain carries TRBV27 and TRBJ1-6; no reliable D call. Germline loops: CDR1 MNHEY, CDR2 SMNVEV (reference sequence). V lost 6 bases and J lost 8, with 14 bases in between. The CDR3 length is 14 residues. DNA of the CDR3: TGTGCCAGCAGCCGGACCGGCCTCTATTCACCCCTCCACTTT. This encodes CASSRTGLYSPLHF.

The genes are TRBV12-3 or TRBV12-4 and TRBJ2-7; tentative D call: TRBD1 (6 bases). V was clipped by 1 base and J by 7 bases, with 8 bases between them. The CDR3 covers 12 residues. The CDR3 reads CASSLGTGEQYF. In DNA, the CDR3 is TGTGCCAGCAGTTTAGGAACAGGGGAGCAGTACTTC.

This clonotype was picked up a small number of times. CDR3 in amino acids: CASSVVGGRCEQYF. Written as DNA, the CDR3 is TGTGCCAGCAGCGTAGTCGGCGGGAGGTGCGAGCAGTACTTC. This chain uses TRBV9 with TRBJ2-7; 8 nucleotides line up with TRBD2. Trimming cost V 0 bases and J 6 bases; bases outside gene matches: 5. Germline CDR1 and CDR2: SGDLS and YYNGEE. There are 14 residues in the CDR3.

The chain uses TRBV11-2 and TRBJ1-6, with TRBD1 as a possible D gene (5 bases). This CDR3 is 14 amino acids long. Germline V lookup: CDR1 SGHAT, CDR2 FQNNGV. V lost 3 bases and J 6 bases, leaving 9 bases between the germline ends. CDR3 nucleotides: TGTGCCAGCAGCTTGAGGCAGGGTAATTCACCCCTCCACTTT. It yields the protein CASSLRQGNSPLHF.

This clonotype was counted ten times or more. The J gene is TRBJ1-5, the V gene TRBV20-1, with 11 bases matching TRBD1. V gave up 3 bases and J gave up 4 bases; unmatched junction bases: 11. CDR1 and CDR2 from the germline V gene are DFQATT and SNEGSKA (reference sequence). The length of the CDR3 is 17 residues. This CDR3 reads CSARYSPGQGGNQPQHF. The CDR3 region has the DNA TGCAGTGCTAGGTATAGTCCGGGACAGGGGGGGAATCAGCCCCAGCATTTT.

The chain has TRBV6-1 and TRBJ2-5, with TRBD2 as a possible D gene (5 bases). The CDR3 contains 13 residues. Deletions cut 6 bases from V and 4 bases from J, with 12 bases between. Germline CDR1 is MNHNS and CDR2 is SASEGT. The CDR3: CASSIRRTETQYF. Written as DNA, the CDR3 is TGTGCCAGCAGCATCCGGAGGACAGAGACCCAGTACTTC.

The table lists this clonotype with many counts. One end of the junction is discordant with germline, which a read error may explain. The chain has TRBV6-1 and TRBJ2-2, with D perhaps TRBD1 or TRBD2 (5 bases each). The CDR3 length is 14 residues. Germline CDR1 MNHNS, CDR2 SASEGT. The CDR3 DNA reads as TGTGCCAGCAGTGAAGGAGGGGATGCCGGGGAGCTGCTTTTT. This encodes CASSEGGDAGELLF.

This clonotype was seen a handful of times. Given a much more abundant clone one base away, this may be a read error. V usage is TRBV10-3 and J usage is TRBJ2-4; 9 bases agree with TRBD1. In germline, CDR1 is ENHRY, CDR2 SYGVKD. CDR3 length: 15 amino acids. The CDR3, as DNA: TGTGCCATCAGTGAGTCCCACAGGGGGCTTAACATTAAGTACTTC. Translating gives CAISESHRGLNIKYF.

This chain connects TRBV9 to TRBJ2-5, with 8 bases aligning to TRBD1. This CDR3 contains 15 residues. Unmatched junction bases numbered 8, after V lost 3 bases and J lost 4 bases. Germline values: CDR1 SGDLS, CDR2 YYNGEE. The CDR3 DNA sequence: TGTGCCAGCAGCGCGACACCAGGGGGCCGAGAGACCCAGTACTTC. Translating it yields CASSATPGGRETQYF.

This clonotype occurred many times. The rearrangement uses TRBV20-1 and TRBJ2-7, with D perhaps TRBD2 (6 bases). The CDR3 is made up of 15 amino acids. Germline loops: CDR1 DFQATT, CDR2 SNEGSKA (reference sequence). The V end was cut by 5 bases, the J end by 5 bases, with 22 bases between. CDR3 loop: CSASPGLERVHEQYF. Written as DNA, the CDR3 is TGCAGTGCTTCTCCGGGACTCGAAAGAGTCCACGAGCAGTACTTC.

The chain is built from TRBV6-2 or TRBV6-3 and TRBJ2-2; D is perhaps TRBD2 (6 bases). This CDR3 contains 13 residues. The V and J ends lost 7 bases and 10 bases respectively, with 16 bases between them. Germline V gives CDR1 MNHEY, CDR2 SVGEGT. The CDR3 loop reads CASNRLPREELFF. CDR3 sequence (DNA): TGTGCCAGCAACCGGTTGCCGCGGGAGGAGCTGTTTTTT.